This TCR beta chain appears in the sequencing data of a study of blood T cell repertoires in COVID-19. As for the study in general: T cells, B-cell-depleted T cells, or PBMCs provided the cDNA or gDNA that served as material.

As processed by the authors: Amplifying reference gene primers gave estimates of nucleated cell counts. The data were produced by immunoSEQ multiplex PCR, yet TCRdb's version contains in-frame clones alone and is incomplete. The DNA was the basis for D and trimming; V, J and clone size are from that table. The sample lists around 150,000 clones, around four fifths occurring once. This clone was recorded a few times. The V end lost 4 bases, the J end lost 8 bases, and 14 bases lay between the germline ends. Germline CDR1 reads SEHNR; CDR2 reads FQNEAQ (reference sequence). The CDR3 length is 13 residues.

The rearrangement uses TRBV7-9 and TRBJ1-1; a possible D gene is TRBD1 (5 bases). The sequencing sample was made of peripheral blood. This clonotype originated in a man in his 60s who had recovered from COVID-19. The CDR3 nucleotides are TGTGCCAGCAGCTCTAAGCCAGGGTTGGAAGCTTTCTTT. Translated, it gives CASSSKPGLEAFF. Looking up the rest from reference TRBV7-9 and TRBJ1-1 gives the full variable domain: DTGVSQNPRHKITKRGQNVTFRCDPISEHNRLYWYRQTLGQGPEFLTYFQNEAQLEKSRLLSDRFSAERPKGSFSTLEIQRTEQGDSAMYLCASSSKPGLEAFFGQGTRLTVV.